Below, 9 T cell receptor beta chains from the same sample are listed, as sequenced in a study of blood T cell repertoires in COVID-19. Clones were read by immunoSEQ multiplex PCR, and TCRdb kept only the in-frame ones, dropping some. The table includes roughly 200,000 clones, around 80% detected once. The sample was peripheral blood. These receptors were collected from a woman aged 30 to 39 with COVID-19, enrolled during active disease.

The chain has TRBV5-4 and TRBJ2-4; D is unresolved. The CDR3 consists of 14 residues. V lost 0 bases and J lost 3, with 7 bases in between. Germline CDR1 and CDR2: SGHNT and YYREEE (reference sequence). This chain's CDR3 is CASSLGGNKNIQYF. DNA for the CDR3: TGTGCCAGCAGCTTGGGCGGTAACAAAAACATTCAGTACTTC.

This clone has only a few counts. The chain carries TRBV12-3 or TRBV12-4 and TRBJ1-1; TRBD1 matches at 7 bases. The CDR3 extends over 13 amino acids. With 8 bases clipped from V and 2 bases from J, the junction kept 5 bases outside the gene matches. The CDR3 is CASLRQGNTEAFF. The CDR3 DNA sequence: TGTGCCAGCCTCCGACAGGGCAACACTGAAGCTTTCTTT.

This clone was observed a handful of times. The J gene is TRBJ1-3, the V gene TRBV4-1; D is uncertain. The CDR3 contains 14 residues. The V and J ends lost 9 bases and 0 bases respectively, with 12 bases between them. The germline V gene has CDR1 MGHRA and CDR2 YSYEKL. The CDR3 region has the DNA TGCGCCAGTAGAACCGGGAGCTCTGGAAACACCATATATTTT. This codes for CASRTGSSGNTIYF.

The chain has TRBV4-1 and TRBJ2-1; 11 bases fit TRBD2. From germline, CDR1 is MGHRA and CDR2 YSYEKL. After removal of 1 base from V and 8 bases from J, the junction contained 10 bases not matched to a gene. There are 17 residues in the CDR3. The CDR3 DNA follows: TGCGCCAGCAGCCAAGGGCTAGCGGGAGGATTCGGGGATGAGCAGTTCTTC. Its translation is CASSQGLAGGFGDEQFF.

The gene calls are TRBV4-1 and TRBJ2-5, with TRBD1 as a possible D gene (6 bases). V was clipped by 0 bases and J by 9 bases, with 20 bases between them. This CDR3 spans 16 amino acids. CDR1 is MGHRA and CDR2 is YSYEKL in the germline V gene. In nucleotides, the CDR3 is TGCGCCAGCAGCCAAGATGCCGGGCAGGGGCATATGGCCCAGTACTTC. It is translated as CASSQDAGQGHMAQYF.

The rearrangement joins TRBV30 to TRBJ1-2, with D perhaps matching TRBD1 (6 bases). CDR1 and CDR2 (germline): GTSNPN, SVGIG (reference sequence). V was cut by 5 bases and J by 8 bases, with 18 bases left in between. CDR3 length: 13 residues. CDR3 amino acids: CAWGTTGTGGYTF. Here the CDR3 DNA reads TGTGCCTGGGGGACAACAGGGACGGGCGGCTACACCTTC.

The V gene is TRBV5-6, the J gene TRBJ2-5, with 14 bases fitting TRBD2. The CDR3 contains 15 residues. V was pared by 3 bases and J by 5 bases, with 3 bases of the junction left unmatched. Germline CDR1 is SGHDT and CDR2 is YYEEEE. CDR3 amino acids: CASSWGLAGVETQYF. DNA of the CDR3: TGTGCCAGCAGCTGGGGACTAGCGGGGGTTGAGACCCAGTACTTC.

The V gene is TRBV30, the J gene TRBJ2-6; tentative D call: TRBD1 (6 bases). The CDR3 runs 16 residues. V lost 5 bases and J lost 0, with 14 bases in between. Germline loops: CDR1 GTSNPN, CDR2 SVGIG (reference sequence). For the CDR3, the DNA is TGTGCCTGGGAGGTTGGGGGCCCCTCTGGGGCCAACGTCCTGACTTTC. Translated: CAWEVGGPSGANVLTF.

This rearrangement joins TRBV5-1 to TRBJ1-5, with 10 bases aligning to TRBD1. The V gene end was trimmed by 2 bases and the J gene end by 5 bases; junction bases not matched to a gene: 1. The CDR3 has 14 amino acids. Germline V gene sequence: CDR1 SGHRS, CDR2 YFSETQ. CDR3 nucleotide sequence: TGCGCCAGCAGCTTTGGGACAGGGGATCAGCCCCAGCATTTT. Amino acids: CASSFGTGDQPQHF.